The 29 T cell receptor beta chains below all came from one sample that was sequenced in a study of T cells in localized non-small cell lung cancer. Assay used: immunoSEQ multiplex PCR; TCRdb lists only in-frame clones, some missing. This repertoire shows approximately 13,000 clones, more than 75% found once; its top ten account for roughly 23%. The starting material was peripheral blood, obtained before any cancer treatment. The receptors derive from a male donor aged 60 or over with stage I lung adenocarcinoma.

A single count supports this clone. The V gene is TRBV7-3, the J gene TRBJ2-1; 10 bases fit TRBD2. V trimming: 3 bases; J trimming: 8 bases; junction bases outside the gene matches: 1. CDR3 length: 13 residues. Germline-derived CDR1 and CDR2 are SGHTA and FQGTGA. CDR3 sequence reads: CASSFGLADEQFF. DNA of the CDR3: TGTGCCAGCAGCTTCGGACTAGCGGATGAGCAGTTCTTC. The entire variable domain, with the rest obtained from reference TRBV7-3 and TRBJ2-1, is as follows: GAGVSQTPSNKVTEKGKYVELRCDPISGHTALYWYRQSLGQGPEFLIYFQGTGAADDSGLPNDRFFAVRPEGSVSTLKIQRTERGDSAVYLCASSFGLADEQFFGPGTRLTVL.

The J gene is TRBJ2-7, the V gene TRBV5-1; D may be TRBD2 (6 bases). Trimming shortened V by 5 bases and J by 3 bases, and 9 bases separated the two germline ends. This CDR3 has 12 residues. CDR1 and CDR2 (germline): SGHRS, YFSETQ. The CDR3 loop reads CASSRDFYEQYF. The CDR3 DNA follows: TGCGCCAGCAGTCGGGACTTCTACGAGCAGTACTTC.

The CDR3 reads CASSLGGWRGQPQHF. Written as DNA, the CDR3 is TGTGCCAGCAGCTTAGGGGGGTGGAGAGGTCAGCCCCAGCATTTT. This chain joins TRBV7-8 and TRBJ1-5; D might be TRBD1 (5 bases). CDR3 length: 15 amino acids. Trimming left V 1 base short and J 6 bases short, with 13 bases between. The germline V gene encodes CDR1 SGHVS and CDR2 FQNEAQ.

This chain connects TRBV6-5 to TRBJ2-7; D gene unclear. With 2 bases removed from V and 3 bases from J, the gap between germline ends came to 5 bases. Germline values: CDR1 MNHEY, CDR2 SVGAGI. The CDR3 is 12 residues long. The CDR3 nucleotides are TGTGCCAGCAGTTACACCGGCTACGAGCAGTACTTC. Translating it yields CASSYTGYEQYF.

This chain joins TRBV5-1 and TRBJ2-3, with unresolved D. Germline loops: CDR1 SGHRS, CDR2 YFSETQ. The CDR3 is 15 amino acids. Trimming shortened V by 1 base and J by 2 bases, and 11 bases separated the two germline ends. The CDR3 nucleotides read TGCGCCAGCAGCTTGAAGGCAGACCTCACAGATACGCAGTATTTT. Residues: CASSLKADLTDTQYF.

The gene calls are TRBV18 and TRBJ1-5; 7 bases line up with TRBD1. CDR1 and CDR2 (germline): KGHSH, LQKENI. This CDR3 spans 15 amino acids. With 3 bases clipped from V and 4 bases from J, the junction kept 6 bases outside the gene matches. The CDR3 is CASSPAGGQNQPQHF. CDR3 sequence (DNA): TGTGCCAGCTCACCCGCGGGGGGACAGAATCAGCCCCAGCATTTT. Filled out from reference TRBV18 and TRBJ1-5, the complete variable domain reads NAGVMQNPRHLVRRRGQEARLRCSPMKGHSHVYWYRQLPEEGLKFMVYLQKENIIDESGMPKERFSAEFPKEGPSILRIQQVVRGDSAAYFCASSPAGGQNQPQHFGDGTRLSIL.

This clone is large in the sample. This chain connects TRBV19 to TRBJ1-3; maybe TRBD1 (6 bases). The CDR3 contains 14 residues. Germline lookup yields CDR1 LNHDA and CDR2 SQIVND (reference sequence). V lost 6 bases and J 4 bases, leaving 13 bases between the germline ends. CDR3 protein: CASRDRAQGNTIYF. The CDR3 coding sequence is TGTGCCAGTAGGGACAGAGCCCAAGGAAACACCATATATTTT.

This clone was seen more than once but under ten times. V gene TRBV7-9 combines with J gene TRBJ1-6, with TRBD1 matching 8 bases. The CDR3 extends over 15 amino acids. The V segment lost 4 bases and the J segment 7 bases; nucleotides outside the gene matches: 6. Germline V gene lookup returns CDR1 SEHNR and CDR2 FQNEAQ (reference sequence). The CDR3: CASSSRGLENSPLHF. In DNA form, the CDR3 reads TGTGCCAGCAGCTCCAGGGGGCTAGAGAATTCACCCCTCCACTTT.

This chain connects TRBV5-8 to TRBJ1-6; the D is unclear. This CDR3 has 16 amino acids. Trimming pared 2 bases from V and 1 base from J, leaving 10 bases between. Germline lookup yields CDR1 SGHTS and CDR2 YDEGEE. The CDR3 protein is CASSFESSSYNSPLHF. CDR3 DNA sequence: TGTGCCAGCAGCTTTGAGAGCTCGTCCTATAATTCACCCCTCCACTTT.

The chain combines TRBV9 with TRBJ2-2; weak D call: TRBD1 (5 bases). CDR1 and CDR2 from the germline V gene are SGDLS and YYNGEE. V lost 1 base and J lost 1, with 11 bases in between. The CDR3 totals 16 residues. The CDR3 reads CASSVSQQENTGELFF. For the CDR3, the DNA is TGTGCCAGCAGCGTATCACAACAGGAGAACACCGGGGAGCTGTTTTTT.

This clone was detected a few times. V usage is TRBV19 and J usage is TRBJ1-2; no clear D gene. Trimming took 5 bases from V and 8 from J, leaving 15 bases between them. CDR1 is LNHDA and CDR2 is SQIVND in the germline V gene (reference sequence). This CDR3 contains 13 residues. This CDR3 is CASSAEGRHGYTF. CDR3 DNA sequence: TGTGCCAGTAGTGCGGAGGGAAGGCACGGCTACACCTTC. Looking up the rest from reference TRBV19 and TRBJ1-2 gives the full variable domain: DGGITQSPKYLFRKEGQNVTLSCEQNLNHDAMYWYRQDPGQGLRLIYYSQIVNDFQKGDIAEGYSVSREKKESFPLTVTSAQKNPTAFYLCASSAEGRHGYTFGSGTRLTVV.

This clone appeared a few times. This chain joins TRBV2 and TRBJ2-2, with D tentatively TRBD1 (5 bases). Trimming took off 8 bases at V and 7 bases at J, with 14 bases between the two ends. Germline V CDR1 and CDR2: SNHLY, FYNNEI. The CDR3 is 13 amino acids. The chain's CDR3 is CASVMGRHGELFF. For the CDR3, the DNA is TGTGCCAGCGTTATGGGGCGCCACGGGGAGCTGTTTTTT.

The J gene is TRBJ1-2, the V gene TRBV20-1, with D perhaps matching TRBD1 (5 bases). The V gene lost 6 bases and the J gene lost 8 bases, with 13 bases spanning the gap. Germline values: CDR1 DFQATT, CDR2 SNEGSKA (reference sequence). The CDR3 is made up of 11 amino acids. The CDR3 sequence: CSAPGAPGYTF. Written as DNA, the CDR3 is TGCAGTGCCCCTGGGGCCCCGGGCTACACCTTC.

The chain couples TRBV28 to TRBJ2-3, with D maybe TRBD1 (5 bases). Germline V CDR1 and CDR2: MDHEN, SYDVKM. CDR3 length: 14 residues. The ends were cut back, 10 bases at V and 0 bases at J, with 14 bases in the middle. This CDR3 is CATKGQHSTDTQYF. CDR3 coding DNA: TGTGCCACAAAGGGGCAGCATAGCACAGATACGCAGTATTTT.

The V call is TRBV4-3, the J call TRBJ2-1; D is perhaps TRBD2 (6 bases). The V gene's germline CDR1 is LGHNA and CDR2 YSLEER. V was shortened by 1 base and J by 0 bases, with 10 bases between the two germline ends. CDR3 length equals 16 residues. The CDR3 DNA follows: TGCGCCAGCAGCCAAGTCGGGGGAAGCTCCTACAATGAGCAGTTCTTC. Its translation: CASSQVGGSSYNEQFF.

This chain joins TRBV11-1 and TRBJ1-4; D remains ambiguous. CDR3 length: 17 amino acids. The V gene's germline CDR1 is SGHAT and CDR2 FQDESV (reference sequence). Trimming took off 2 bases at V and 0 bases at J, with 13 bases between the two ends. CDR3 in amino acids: CASSLNTLSPTNEKLFF. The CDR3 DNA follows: TGTGCCAGCAGCTTAAACACTTTGTCGCCAACTAATGAAAAACTGTTTTTT. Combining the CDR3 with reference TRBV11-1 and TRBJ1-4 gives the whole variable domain EAEVAQSPRYKITEKSQAVAFWCDPISGHATLYWYRQILGQGPELLVQFQDESVVDDSQLPKDRFSAERLKGVDSTLKIQPAELGDSAMYLCASSLNTLSPTNEKLFFGSGTQLSVL.

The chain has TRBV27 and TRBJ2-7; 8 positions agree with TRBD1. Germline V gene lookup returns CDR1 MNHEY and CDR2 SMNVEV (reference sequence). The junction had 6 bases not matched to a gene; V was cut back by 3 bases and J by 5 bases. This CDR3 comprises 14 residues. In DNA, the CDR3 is TGTGCCAGCAGTTTTTTAGGACAGGGAAACGAGCAGTACTTC. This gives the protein CASSFLGQGNEQYF.

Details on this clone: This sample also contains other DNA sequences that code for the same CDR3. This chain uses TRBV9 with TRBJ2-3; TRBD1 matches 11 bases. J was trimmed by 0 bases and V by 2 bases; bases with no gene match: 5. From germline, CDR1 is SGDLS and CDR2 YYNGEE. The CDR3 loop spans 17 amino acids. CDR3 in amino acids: CASSVGQGAMSTDTQYF. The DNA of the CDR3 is TGTGCCAGCAGCGTCGGACAGGGGGCCATGAGCACAGATACGCAGTATTTT.

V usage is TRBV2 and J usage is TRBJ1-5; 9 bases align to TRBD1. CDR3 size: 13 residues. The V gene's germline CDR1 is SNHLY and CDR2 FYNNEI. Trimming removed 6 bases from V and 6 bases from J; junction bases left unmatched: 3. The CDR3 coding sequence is TGTGCCAGCAGCGGGACAGGGTTTCAGCCCCAGCATTTT. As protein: CASSGTGFQPQHF.

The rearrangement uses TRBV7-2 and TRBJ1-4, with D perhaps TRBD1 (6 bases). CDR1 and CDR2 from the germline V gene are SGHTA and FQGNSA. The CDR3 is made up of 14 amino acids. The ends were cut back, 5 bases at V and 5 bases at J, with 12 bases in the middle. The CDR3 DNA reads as TGTGCCAGCAGCGTGACAGGTCTCAATGAAAAACTGTTTTTT. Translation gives CASSVTGLNEKLFF.

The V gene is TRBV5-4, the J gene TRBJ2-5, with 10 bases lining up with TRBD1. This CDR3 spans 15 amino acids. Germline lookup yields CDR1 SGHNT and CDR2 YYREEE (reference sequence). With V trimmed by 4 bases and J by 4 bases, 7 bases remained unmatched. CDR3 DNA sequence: TGTGCCAGCAGCCCGGGACAGGGGAAACGAGAGACCCAGTACTTC. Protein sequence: CASSPGQGKRETQYF.

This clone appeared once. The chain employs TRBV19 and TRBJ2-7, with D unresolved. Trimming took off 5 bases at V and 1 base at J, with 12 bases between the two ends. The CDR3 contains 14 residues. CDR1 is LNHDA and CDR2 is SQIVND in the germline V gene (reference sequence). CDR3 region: CASSPQDISYEQYF. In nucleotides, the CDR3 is TGTGCCAGTAGTCCCCAAGACATATCCTACGAGCAGTACTTC.

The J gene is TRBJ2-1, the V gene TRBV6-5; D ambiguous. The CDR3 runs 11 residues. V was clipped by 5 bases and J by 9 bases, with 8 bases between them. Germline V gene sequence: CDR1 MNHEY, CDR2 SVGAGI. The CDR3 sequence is CASSDGSEQFF. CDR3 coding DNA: TGTGCCAGCAGTGACGGCAGTGAGCAGTTCTTC.

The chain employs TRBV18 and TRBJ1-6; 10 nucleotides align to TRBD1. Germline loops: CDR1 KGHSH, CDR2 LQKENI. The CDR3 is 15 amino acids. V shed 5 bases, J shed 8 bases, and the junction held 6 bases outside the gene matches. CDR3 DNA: TGTGCCAGCTCAGCCCGGACAGGGGGGGATTCACCCCTCCACTTT. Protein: CASSARTGGDSPLHF.

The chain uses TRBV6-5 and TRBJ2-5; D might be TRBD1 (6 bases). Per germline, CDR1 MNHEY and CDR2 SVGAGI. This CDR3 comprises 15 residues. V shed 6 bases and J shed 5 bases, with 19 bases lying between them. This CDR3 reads CASRTGIVGAETQYF. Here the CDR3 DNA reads TGTGCCAGCAGAACCGGAATCGTGGGGGCGGAGACCCAGTACTTC.

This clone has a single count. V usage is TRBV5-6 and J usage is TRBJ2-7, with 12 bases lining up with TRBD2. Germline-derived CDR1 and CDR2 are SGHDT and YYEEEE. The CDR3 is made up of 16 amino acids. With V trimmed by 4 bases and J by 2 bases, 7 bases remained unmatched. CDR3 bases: TGTGCCAGCAGCGGCTCACTAGCGGGGGGACCCTACGAGCAGTACTTC. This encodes CASSGSLAGGPYEQYF.

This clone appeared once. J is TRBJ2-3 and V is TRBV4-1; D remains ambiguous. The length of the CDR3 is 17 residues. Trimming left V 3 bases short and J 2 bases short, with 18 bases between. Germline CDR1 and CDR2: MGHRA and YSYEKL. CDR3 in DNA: TGCGCCAGCAGCCAGGAAAAGAGCTGGGTCGTCACAGATACGCAGTATTTT. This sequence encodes CASSQEKSWVVTDTQYF.

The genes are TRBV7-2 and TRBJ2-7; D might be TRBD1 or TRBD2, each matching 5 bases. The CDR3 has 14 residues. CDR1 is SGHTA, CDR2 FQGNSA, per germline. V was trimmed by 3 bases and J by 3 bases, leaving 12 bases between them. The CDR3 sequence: CASSFSGTFYEQYF. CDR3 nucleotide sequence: TGTGCCAGCAGCTTCTCAGGGACGTTCTACGAGCAGTACTTC.

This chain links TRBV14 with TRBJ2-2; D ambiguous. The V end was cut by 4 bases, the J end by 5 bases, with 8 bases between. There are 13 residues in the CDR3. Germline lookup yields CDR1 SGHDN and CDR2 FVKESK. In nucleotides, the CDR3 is TGTGCCAGCAGCCCCCGGGCGACCGGGGAGCTGTTTTTT. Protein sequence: CASSPRATGELFF.